The T cell receptor beta chain under discussion was sequenced for a study of blood T cell repertoires in COVID-19. On the study more broadly: COVID-19 samples collected from the United States, Italy and Spain covered acute and convalescent phases. PBMCs, B-cell-depleted T cells, or T cells provided the cDNA or gDNA that made up the material.

The CDR3 totals 14 residues. Looked up from germline, CDR1 is SGHAT and CDR2 is FQNNGV. Trimming removed 0 bases from V and 4 bases from J; junction bases left unmatched: 2. Method: immunoSEQ multiplex PCR; TCRdb's copy keeps in-frame clones and lacks some. The table shows about 76,000 clones, with more than 90% occurring only once. Sequencing was performed on peripheral blood. V and J are TRBV11-2 and TRBJ2-7; TRBD2 matches at 8 bases. The clonotype comes from a human donor in a cohort sampled during active COVID-19. The CDR3 here is CASSLDPGGYEQYF. CDR3 DNA sequence: TGTGCCAGCAGCTTAGATCCGGGGGGGTACGAGCAGTACTTC.